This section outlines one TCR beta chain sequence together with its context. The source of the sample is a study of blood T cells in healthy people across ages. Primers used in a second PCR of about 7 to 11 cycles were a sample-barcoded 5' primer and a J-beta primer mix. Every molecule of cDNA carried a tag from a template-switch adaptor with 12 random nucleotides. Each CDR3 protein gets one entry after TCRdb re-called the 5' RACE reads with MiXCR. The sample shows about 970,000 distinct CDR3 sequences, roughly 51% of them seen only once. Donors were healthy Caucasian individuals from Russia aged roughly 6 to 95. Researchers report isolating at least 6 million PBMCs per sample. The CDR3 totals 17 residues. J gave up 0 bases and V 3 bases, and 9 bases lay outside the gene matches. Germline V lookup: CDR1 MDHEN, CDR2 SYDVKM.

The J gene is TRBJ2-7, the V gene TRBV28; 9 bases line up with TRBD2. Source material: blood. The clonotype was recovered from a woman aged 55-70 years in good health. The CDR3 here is CASSLLSAGGPSYEQYF. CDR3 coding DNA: TGTGCCAGCAGTTTGCTTTCGGCGGGAGGGCCCTCCTACGAGCAGTACTTC.